This paragraph covers one T cell receptor beta chain sequence. Which antigen it targets is not known. Nothing much larger sits one base from this clone, and base qualities are not available. Within the sample, other DNA sequences also encode this same CDR3. Healthy HIV-negative adults with no recently reported acute infections or vaccinations were included as donors. Every donor was a Caucasian adult residing in Nashville, Tennessee, USA. CD4+ T cells were enriched by magnetic negative selection, after which naive cells were positively selected on CD45RA and the negative fraction was taken as the memory subset. After blood collection by leukapheresis, PBMCs were isolated using Ficoll-Histopaque density gradient centrifugation and then cryopreserved in the vapor phase of liquid nitrogen. Analytical flow cytometry was used to check the purity and quantity of each magnetically sorted T cell population. Genomic DNA was isolated from every sorted fraction and measured by UV absorbance on a Nanodrop 2000c.

Using the deep immunoSEQ assay, multiplex PCR amplified TCR CDR3 regions from genomic DNA. For each cell subset, the extracted genomic DNA was distributed evenly across all wells of several immunoSEQ 96-well plates, and each plate served as one replicate. Each replicate PCR for sorted subsets received 150 to 250 ng genomic DNA, equal to 30,000 or so T cell genomes. Purified libraries were measured with a Qubit 3.0 fluorometer, size-checked on a Bioanalyzer 2100, and measured again with the KAPA Library Quantification kit. Each immunoSEQ 96-well plate was sequenced on its own single-read 150-cycle Illumina NextSeq 550 flow cell. The original methods were these. The immunoSEQ output contained only junctional sequences without quality scores, so filtering could not match that applied to full-length reads. Sequences were annotated with PyIR, a Python wrapper for IgBLAST v1.9, using IMGT germline references to assign V/J genes and CDR3. Reads were removed for weak V/J assignments (E-value above 1e-6), missing CDR3, stop codons, out-of-frame junctions, or ambiguous translated residues. V3J clonotypes were defined by identical inferred V gene, J gene, and CDR3 amino acid sequence. The percentage overlap between two repertoires was calculated by dividing the number of shared unique clonotypes by the size of the smaller repertoire. Richness of each repertoire was evaluated using RTK rarefaction, the Chao1 estimator, and Recon v2.1 estimates of unobserved clonotypes. For all TCRbeta clonotypes obtained by the gDNA method from a few donors, generation probabilities were computed with OLGA. The table comes from immuneACCESS by way of TCRdb, which keeps in-frame sequences with V and J called. Part of the clones is missing from these tables; in studies checked, under half for an unresolved V gene and the rest for unknown reasons. V and J calls and clone size follow that table, whereas D and trimming were derived from the DNA. Here the sample has over 2 million clones; 95% occur a single time. The ten largest clones capture roughly 0.13% of the sample.

The data stem from a study of shared clonotypes between healthy human individuals (dated by TCRdb to 2019 to 2021). Regarding the complete study: Two women and three men aged 18 to 49 years were included in the cohort. Per donor, three plates each were used for CD4 naive and CD4 memory, two for CD8 naive, and one for CD8 memory. The study deeply sequenced blood TCR repertoires of 5 or 6 healthy adults to estimate repertoire size and the extent of clonotype sharing between individuals. Different laboratories and diverse techniques were used to prepare libraries and sequence TCR repertoires, to increase sequencing depth and limit assay-specific biases. Leukapheresis yielded between about 0.85 and 10 billion PBMCs per donor. The research as a whole found: Only blood was sampled, and tissue TCR repertoires likely differ from those in blood. Naive subsets generally had larger estimated clonotype richness than memory subsets. Incomplete sequencing was indicated by rarefaction of sorted-subset datasets, despite the large sequencing depth. The small number of donors limited the genetic and exposure-history diversity represented. Compared with non-shared clonotypes, the clonotypes found in all four sorted-subset donors had higher generation probabilities. Pairwise subsampling led to the expectation that sequencing depth would affect the degree of clonotype sharing among donors. Approximately 5% of naive CD4, 3% to 3.5% of naive CD8, approximately 2.2% of memory CD4, and over 0.35% of memory CD8 clonotypes were shared across four donors.

This receptor was taken from a man aged 18 to 35 in good health. The source material was naive CD4+ T cells sorted from blood. Explained via the paper, the cell subset or site label denotes: CD45RA+ positively selected.

The DNA is TGTGCCAGTAGTATTGGAGCGGATAGCAATCAGCCCCAGCATTTT. Its amino acids are CASSIGADSNQPQHF. Recombination linked TRBV19 to TRBJ1-5; the D gene assignment is ambiguous. V is pared back by 3 bases and J by 0 bases, with 9 bases lying between the germline termini. From a lookup of the germline V gene (reference sequence), CDR1 and CDR2 are LNHDA and SQIVND. Including cysteine and phenylalanine, the CDR3 has 15 amino acids. Of all the DNA, just the CDR3 is kept, 45 bases in frame from base 1.